What follows are 21 T cell receptor beta chains derived from one specimen sequenced in a study of T cell changes during pregnancy in multiple sclerosis (dated by TCRdb to between 2017 and 2020). The library came from the immunoSEQ multiplex PCR assay. Not all clones reach the TCRdb copy of this immuneACCESS table, which keeps in-frame sequences only. Checked studies attribute under half of the gap to unresolved V genes and leave the rest unexplained. Recorded for this sample are about 93,000 clones; approximately 92% of them occurred a single time. The ten largest make up approximately 2% of the sample. Sample: peripheral blood, taken after pregnancy. Receptors originate from a female donor with multiple sclerosis, enrolled in a pregnancy study.

CDR3 bases: TGTGCCAGCTCTCAAATGGGACAGGCCTCTTCCTACGAGCAGTACTTC. This translates into CASSQMGQASSYEQYF. This chain links TRBV18 with TRBJ2-7, with 8 bases that match TRBD1. CDR3 length: 16 amino acids. Trimming removed 6 bases from V and 1 base from J; junction bases left unmatched: 11. Per the germline V gene, CDR1 is KGHSH and CDR2 is LQKENI.

The rearrangement links TRBV30 to TRBJ2-3; the D gene is possibly TRBD2 (5 bases). Deletions cut 1 base from V and 0 bases from J, with 8 bases between. The V gene's germline CDR1 is GTSNPN and CDR2 SVGIG (reference sequence). The CDR3 contains 14 residues. The CDR3 is CAWSASSSTDTQYF. CDR3 coding DNA: TGTGCCTGGAGTGCTAGCAGTAGCACAGATACGCAGTATTTT.

V usage is TRBV9 and J usage is TRBJ2-1; 10 bases are a match to TRBD2. J lost 8 bases, V lost 6 bases, and 11 bases had no gene match. CDR1 and CDR2 (germline): SGDLS, YYNGEE. CDR3 length: 15 residues. The CDR3 coding sequence is TGTGCCAGCACCCAAGCGGGGGGGGCATACGATGAGCAGTTCTTC. Protein product: CASTQAGGAYDEQFF.

V gene TRBV18 combines with J gene TRBJ1-2; 7 bases fit TRBD1. Germline assignment: CDR1 KGHSH and CDR2 LQKENI. The CDR3 contains 16 residues. V shed 4 bases and J 2 bases; nucleotides not matched to a gene: 10. CDR3 region: CASSLNAGTVNYGYTF. The CDR3, as DNA: TGTGCCAGCTCACTGAATGCCGGGACAGTCAACTATGGCTACACCTTC.

This clone was detected once. V and J are TRBV27 and TRBJ2-1; 9 nucleotides agree with TRBD2. The CDR3 extends over 18 amino acids. V shed 6 bases, J shed 0 bases, and the junction held 12 bases outside the gene matches. CDR1 and CDR2 from the germline V gene are MNHEY and SMNVEV (reference sequence). The CDR3 loop reads CASRILTSGPSSYNEQFF. Written as DNA, the CDR3 is TGTGCCAGCAGGATACTAACTAGCGGGCCAAGCTCCTACAATGAGCAGTTCTTC.

This clone was seen a single time. The chain couples TRBV7-9 to TRBJ1-1, with 8 bases identical to TRBD1. This CDR3 contains 14 residues. The J segment lost 8 bases and the V segment lost 2 bases, leaving 7 bases of the junction unmatched. In germline, CDR1 is SEHNR, CDR2 FQNEAQ (reference sequence). The DNA of the CDR3 is TGTGCCAGCAGCTTATGGTTGGGACAGGCCGAAGCTTTCTTT. It yields the protein CASSLWLGQAEAFF.

V and J are TRBV18 and TRBJ2-7, with 11 bases matching TRBD1. Germline-derived CDR1 and CDR2 are KGHSH and LQKENI. V shed 3 bases, J shed 6 bases, and the junction held 1 base outside the gene matches. The CDR3 is made up of 13 amino acids. The CDR3 DNA is TGTGCCAGCTCACCGGGACAGGGGGGCGAGCAGTACTTC. This translates into CASSPGQGGEQYF.

The gene calls are TRBV29-1 and TRBJ1-2, with D unclear. The CDR3 sequence is 13 residues long. Trimming stripped 4 bases from V and 1 base from J, with 10 bases between. CDR1 and CDR2 from the germline V gene are SQVTM and ANQGSEA. The CDR3 protein is CSVGGLGNYGYTF. In DNA, the CDR3 is TGCAGCGTTGGAGGGTTGGGTAACTATGGCTACACCTTC.

The chain has TRBV11-2 and TRBJ1-1, with TRBD1 identical over 8 bases. The CDR3 sequence is 14 residues long. Germline V gene data show CDR1 as SGHAT and CDR2 as FQNNGV. V dropped 8 bases and J dropped 1; count of bases not matched to a gene: 6. CDR3 DNA: TGTGCCAGCGATTCAGGGGGCAGGAACACTGAAGCTTTCTTT. Residues: CASDSGGRNTEAFF.

The chain combines TRBV12-5 with TRBJ2-7; 12 positions match TRBD2. The ends lost 0 bases at V and 2 bases at J; junction bases unmatched: 14. This CDR3 spans 20 amino acids. CDR1 is LGHNT, CDR2 FRNRAP, per germline. The CDR3 coding sequence is TGTGCTAGTGGTTTGGTACCTAAGGGGATCGGGACTAGCGGGCCCTACGAGCAGTACTTC. Its protein product is CASGLVPKGIGTSGPYEQYF. Full variable domain (remainder filled in from reference TRBV12-5 and TRBJ2-7): DARVTQTPRHKVTEMGQEVTMRCQPILGHNTVFWYRQTMMQGLELLAYFRNRAPLDDSGMPKDRFSAEMPDATLATLKIQPSEPRDSAVYFCASGLVPKGIGTSGPYEQYFGPGTRLTVT.

The chain links TRBV6-5 to TRBJ1-1; TRBD1 agrees at 7 bases. The V and J ends lost 0 bases and 5 bases, in that order; junction bases with no gene match: 6. The germline V gene has CDR1 MNHEY and CDR2 SVGAGI. The CDR3 spans 15 residues. CDR3 sequence (DNA): TGTGCCAGCAGTTACTCCGGGGACAGCCTGACTGAAGCTTTCTTT. It encodes CASSYSGDSLTEAFF.

The chain combines TRBV7-9 with TRBJ2-5; 10 nucleotides line up with TRBD2. The CDR3 runs to 18 residues. From germline, CDR1 is SEHNR and CDR2 FQNEAQ (reference sequence). V shed 3 bases and J 4 bases; nucleotides not matched to a gene: 14. CDR3 residues: CASSLKLAGPAGPETQYF. CDR3 sequence (DNA): TGTGCCAGCAGCTTGAAACTAGCGGGACCAGCTGGGCCAGAGACCCAGTACTTC.

The rearrangement uses TRBV7-2 and TRBJ2-3; D is undetermined. CDR3 length: 15 amino acids. Trimming took off 1 base at V and 1 base at J, with 9 bases between the two ends. Germline CDR1 is SGHTA and CDR2 is FQGNSA. The CDR3 nucleotides read TGTGCCAGCAGCTTAGGCGCGAGCGGCACAGATACGCAGTATTTT. It specifies CASSLGASGTDTQYF. The whole variable domain, filled in from reference TRBV7-2 and TRBJ2-3, reads GAGVSQSPSNKVTEKGKDVELRCDPISGHTALYWYRQSLGQGLEFLIYFQGNSAPDKSGLPSDRFSAERTGGSVSTLTIQRTQQEDSAVYLCASSLGASGTDTQYFGPGTRLTVL.

This chain connects TRBV5-4 to TRBJ1-1, with 10 bases identical to TRBD1. Germline-derived CDR1 and CDR2 are SGHNT and YYREEE (reference sequence). The CDR3 extends over 15 amino acids. V shed 2 bases and J 4 bases; nucleotides not matched to a gene: 5. The CDR3 sequence is CASSFDRGLVTEAFF. In DNA, the CDR3 is TGTGCCAGCAGCTTCGACAGGGGGCTTGTCACTGAAGCTTTCTTT.

This clone was detected once. This rearrangement joins TRBV9 to TRBJ2-7; tentative D call: TRBD2 (6 bases). Trimming cost V 4 bases and J 0 bases, with 11 bases left between them. CDR1 SGDLS and CDR2 YYNGEE come from the germline V gene. The CDR3 covers 14 residues. For the CDR3, the DNA is TGTGCCAGCAGCTTTAGCGGCCCCTCCTACGAGCAGTACTTC. It yields the protein CASSFSGPSYEQYF.

V usage is TRBV6-5 and J usage is TRBJ1-3; 7 positions agree with TRBD1. In germline, CDR1 is MNHEY, CDR2 SVGAGI. V gave up 11 bases and J gave up 2 bases; unmatched junction bases: 3. CDR3 length: 12 amino acids. The CDR3 is CAAQGAGNTIYF. The CDR3 nucleotides read TGTGCCGCCCAGGGGGCTGGAAACACCATATATTTT.

V is TRBV7-3 and J is TRBJ2-3; possibly TRBD2 for D (6 bases). Germline V gives CDR1 SGHTA, CDR2 FQGTGA. Trimming shortened V by 2 bases and J by 5 bases, and 20 bases separated the two germline ends. There are 17 residues in the CDR3. The CDR3: CASSLLGNRESRDTQYF. CDR3 sequence (DNA): TGTGCCAGCAGCTTACTCGGGAACCGGGAGAGTCGAGATACGCAGTATTTT. Combining the CDR3 with reference TRBV7-3 and TRBJ2-3 gives the whole variable domain GAGVSQTPSNKVTEKGKYVELRCDPISGHTALYWYRQSLGQGPEFLIYFQGTGAADDSGLPNDRFFAVRPEGSVSTLKIQRTERGDSAVYLCASSLLGNRESRDTQYFGPGTRLTVL.

The chain uses TRBV14 and TRBJ2-7; TRBD2 is a possible D gene (6 bases). V lost 4 bases to trimming and J lost 3 bases, with 22 bases between them. The CDR3 loop spans 17 amino acids. Germline CDR1 reads SGHDN; CDR2 reads FVKESK. In DNA, the CDR3 is TGTGCCAGCAGCCTGCTAAACCGGGACTCCCGGAACTACGAGCAGTACTTC. It encodes CASSLLNRDSRNYEQYF.

The genes are TRBV21-1 and TRBJ1-1; TRBD1, the table's D call, lacks a check against the DNA. TRBV21-1 is termed a pseudogene. The CDR3 runs 15 residues. The CDR3 region has the DNA TGTGCCAGCAGCATTGAGACTTGCCAGGGTCCTGAAGCTTTCTTT. It codes for CASSIETCQGPEAFF.

The rearrangement links TRBV29-1 to TRBJ2-3, with D possibly TRBD2 on 6 matching bases. The V gene lost 8 bases and the J gene lost 0 bases, with 18 bases spanning the gap. This CDR3 has 15 amino acids. The germline gives CDR1 SQVTM, CDR2 ANQGSEA. The CDR3 DNA reads as TGCAGCTTCTCGAGGGAGGCCGCTAGCACAGATACGCAGTATTTT. Residues: CSFSREAASTDTQYF.

This clone was seen a single time. The genes are TRBV7-6 and TRBJ2-7; TRBD2 matches 8 bases. Germline values: CDR1 SGHVS, CDR2 FNYEAQ. V dropped 9 bases and J dropped 6; count of bases not matched to a gene: 10. This CDR3 region has 13 residues. The CDR3 protein is CASGTGGPGEQYF. The CDR3 DNA reads as TGTGCCAGTGGGACGGGAGGGCCCGGCGAGCAGTACTTC.